A single sample gave rise to the 6 T cell receptor beta chains below, sequenced in a study of CD8+CD57+ T cells in acquired aplastic anemia (dated by TCRdb to the late 2010s). The run used an Illumina HiSeq 2000. Profiling of TCR beta VDJ combinations and CDR3 sequences used genomic DNA as the template. Using fastp trimming at Q25 and MiXCR clonotype assembly, TCRdb reanalyzed the public sequencing data and kept in-frame beta chains. Each record represents a unique CDR3 protein, reported with the most common genes and DNA among its rows. The sample table shows 35,000 to 40,000 distinct CDR3 sequences, and 76% are seen once. Approximately 22% of the sample belongs to the ten largest clones. The sample consisted of sorted CD4+, CD8+, or CD8+CD57+ T cells (not recorded which) from PBMCs. Receptor source: a human donor in good health, serving as a control.

The genes are TRBV25-1 and TRBJ2-1; 7 nucleotides agree with TRBD1. CDR3 length: 13 amino acids. V gave up 8 bases and J gave up 8 bases; unmatched junction bases: 9. Germline CDR1 is MGHDK and CDR2 is SYGVNS. This CDR3 is CASQTGQGDEQFF. The CDR3 DNA is TGTGCCAGCCAGACAGGGCAGGGCGATGAGCAGTTCTTC.

CDR3 region: CAIKGEGEEKLFF. DNA for the CDR3: TGTGCCATCAAAGGGGAAGGTGAAGAAAAACTGTTTTTT. The gene calls are TRBV10-3 and TRBJ1-4, with a possible D match to TRBD1 (5 bases). Per germline, CDR1 ENHRY and CDR2 SYGVKD. With 7 bases removed from V and 8 bases from J, the gap between germline ends came to 14 bases. CDR3 length: 13 amino acids.

The gene calls are TRBV25-1 and TRBJ2-7; perhaps D is TRBD1 or TRBD2 (5 bases each). The germline V gene has CDR1 MGHDK and CDR2 SYGVNS. This CDR3 region has 15 residues. Trimming pared 8 bases from V and 6 bases from J, leaving 23 bases between. CDR3 amino acids: CASGPLGAGYFEQYF. CDR3 sequence (DNA): TGTGCCAGCGGTCCCCTCGGGGCAGGGTACTTCGAGCAGTACTTC.

Concerning this clonotype itself: The DNA is left out, because the CDR3 cannot be placed on it with certainty; the CDR3 is given as TCRdb lists it. The rearrangement joins TRBV29-1 to TRBJ2-1; the table's D call, TRBD1, was not checked against the DNA. Germline V gene sequence: CDR1 SQVTM, CDR2 ANQGSEA. The CDR3 is 15 amino acids long, termini counted. The chain's CDR3 is CSVATGTGANNEQSF.

By share, this clonotype ranks as medium-sized. The gene calls are TRBV27 and TRBJ1-2; D unclear. Between the trimmed V and J ends, which lost 5 bases and 2 bases, there was a span of 12 bases. CDR3 length equals 14 residues. Germline V lookup: CDR1 MNHEY, CDR2 SMNVEV (reference sequence). This CDR3 is CASSNSATNYGYTF. The CDR3 DNA reads as TGTGCCAGCAGTAACAGTGCAACCAACTATGGCTACACCTTC.

The V gene is TRBV11-2, the J gene TRBJ2-1, with 15 bases matching TRBD2. Trimming at V came to 4 bases and at J to 8 bases, leaving 6 bases not matched to a gene. CDR3 length equals 16 residues. Per the germline V gene, CDR1 is SGHAT and CDR2 is FQNNGV. This CDR3 is CASSWTSGGAIDEQFF. The CDR3 DNA reads as TGTGCCAGCAGCTGGACTAGCGGGGGGGCCATCGATGAGCAGTTCTTC.